This T cell receptor (beta chain) is from a study of T cells in Graves' hyperthyroidism and ophthalmopathy. The CDR3 contains 13 residues. Germline assignment: CDR1 GTSNPN and CDR2 SVGIG (reference sequence). V was clipped by 0 bases and J by 5 bases, with 9 bases between them. Using RNA transcripts as the source, TCR beta CDR3 regions were amplified. Carried out on the TCR CDR3, a first-round RT-PCR used the HTBI primer set. From the multiplex PCR reads, TCRdb called clonotypes with MiXCR, one entry per CDR3 protein. Of around 340,000 distinct CDR3 sequences in the sample, 14% were seen once. The sequenced material came from blood. The J gene is TRBJ2-3, the V gene TRBV30, with unresolved D. The sequence was obtained from a young woman with Graves' hyperthyroidism. In nucleotides, the CDR3 is TGTGCCTGGAGTGTCCCTATTGTAGATACGCAGTATTTT. Amino acids: CAWSVPIVDTQYF. The whole variable domain, filled in from reference TRBV30 and TRBJ2-3, reads SQTIHQWPATLVQPVGSPLSLECTVEGTSNPNLYWYRQAAGRGLQLLFYSVGIGQISSEVPQNLSASRPQDRQFILSSKKLLLSDSGFYLCAWSVPIVDTQYFGPGTRLTVL.